The T cell receptor (beta chain) under discussion was sequenced for a study of blood T cell repertoires in COVID-19. Looking at the study overall: Material from acute and convalescent COVID-19 was sourced from the United States, Italy and Spain.

Original processing methods: Researchers report that nucleated cell counts were estimated from reference gene primer amplification. Assay: immunoSEQ multiplex PCR; the TCRdb copy retains only in-frame clones and omits some. That table gives V, J and clone size, and the DNA gave D and trimming. Of more than 300,000 clones listed, 88% were seen once; the top ten hold about 7.3%. During active infection, Seattle patients enrolled and were then monitored through disease. Germline CDR1 and CDR2: LGHDT and YNNKEL (reference sequence). V lost 4 bases and J lost 3; bases outside the gene matches: 6. There are 15 residues in the CDR3.

The chain uses TRBV3-1 (or the pseudogene TRBV3-2) and TRBJ1-2; 9 bases match TRBD1. The source of this sequence is a woman between 65 and 79 years old with COVID-19, enrolled during active disease. The sequenced sample consisted of peripheral blood. This CDR3 reads CASSRTDRGDYGYTF. The CDR3, as DNA: TGTGCCAGCAGCCGAACGGACAGGGGAGACTATGGCTACACCTTC.